This T cell receptor (beta chain) was recorded in a study of technical replicates of blood from several donors. Assay used: immunoSEQ multiplex PCR; TCRdb lists only in-frame clones, some missing. Of 75,000 to 90,000 clones in the sample, 96% were seen once. The CDR3 consists of 15 residues. V lost 1 base and J lost 4; bases outside the gene matches: 7. CDR1 and CDR2 from the germline V gene are ENHRY and SYGVKD. The J gene is TRBJ2-7, the V gene TRBV10-3; 7 nucleotides agree with TRBD2. This sequence originates from a human donor in good health. The sequenced sample consisted of T cells isolated from PBMCs. CDR3 in DNA: TGTGCCATCAGTGAGTTGGGGGGGGTAGGGTACGAGCAGTACTTC. Amino acid sequence: CAISELGGVGYEQYF.